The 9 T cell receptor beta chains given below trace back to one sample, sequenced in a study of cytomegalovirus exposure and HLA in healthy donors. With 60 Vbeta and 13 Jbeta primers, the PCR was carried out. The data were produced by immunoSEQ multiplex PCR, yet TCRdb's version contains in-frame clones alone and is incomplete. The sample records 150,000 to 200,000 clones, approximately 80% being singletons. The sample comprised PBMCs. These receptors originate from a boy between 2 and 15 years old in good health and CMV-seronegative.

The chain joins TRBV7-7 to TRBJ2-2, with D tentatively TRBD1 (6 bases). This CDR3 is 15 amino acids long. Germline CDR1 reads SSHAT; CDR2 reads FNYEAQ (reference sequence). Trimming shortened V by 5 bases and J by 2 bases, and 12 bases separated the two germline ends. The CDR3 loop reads CASSPDRTNTGELFF. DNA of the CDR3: TGTGCCAGCAGCCCAGACAGGACTAACACCGGGGAGCTGTTTTTT.

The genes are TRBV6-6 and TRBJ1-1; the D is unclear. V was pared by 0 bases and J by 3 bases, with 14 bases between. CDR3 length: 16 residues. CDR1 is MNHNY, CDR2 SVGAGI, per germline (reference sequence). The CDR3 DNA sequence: TGTGCCAGCAGTTACTCGCCTAGTGCTTTGGACACTGAAGCTTTCTTT. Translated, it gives CASSYSPSALDTEAFF.

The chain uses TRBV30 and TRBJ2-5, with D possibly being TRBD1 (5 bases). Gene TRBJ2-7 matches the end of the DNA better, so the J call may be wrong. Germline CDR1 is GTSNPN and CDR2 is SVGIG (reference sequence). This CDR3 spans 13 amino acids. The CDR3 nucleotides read TGTGCCTGGCAATTGGACATCAACTACGAGCAGTACTTC. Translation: CAWQLDINYEQYF.

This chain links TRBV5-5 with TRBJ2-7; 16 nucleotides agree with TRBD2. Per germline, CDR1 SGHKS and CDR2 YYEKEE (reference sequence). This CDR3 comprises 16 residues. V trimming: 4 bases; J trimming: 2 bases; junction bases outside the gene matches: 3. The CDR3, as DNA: TGTGCCAGCAGCGTGGGGACTAGCGGGGGGGCCTACGAGCAGTACGTC. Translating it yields CASSVGTSGGAYEQYV.

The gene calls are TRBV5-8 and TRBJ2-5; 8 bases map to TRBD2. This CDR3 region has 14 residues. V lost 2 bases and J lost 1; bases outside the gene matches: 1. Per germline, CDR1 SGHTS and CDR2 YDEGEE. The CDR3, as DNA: TGTGCCAGCAGCTTACTAGCGGTCCAAGAGACCCAGTACTTC. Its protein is CASSLLAVQETQYF. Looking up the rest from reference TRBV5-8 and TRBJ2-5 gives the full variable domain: EAGVTQSPTHLIKTRGQQATLRCSPISGHTSVYWYQQALGLGLQFLLWYDEGEERNRGNFPPRFSGRQFPNYSSELNVNALELEDSALYLCASSLLAVQETQYFGPGTRLLVL.

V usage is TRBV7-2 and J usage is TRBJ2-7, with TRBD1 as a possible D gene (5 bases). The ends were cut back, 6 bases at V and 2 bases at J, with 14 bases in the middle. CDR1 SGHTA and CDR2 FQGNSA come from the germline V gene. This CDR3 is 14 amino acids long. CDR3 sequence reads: CASSASRVTYEQYF. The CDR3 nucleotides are TGTGCCAGCAGTGCGAGCAGGGTTACCTACGAGCAGTACTTC.

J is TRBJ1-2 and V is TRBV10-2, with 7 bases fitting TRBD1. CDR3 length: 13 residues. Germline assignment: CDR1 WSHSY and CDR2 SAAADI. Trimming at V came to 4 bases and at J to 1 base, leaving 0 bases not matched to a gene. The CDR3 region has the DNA TGCGCCAGCAGTGCAGGGGGTAACTATGGCTACACCTTC. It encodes CASSAGGNYGYTF.

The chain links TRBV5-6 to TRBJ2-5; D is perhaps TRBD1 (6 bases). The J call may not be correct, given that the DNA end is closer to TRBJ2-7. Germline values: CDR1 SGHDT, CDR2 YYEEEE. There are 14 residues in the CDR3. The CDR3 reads CASILQGTPYEQYF. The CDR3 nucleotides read TGTGCCAGCATTTTACAGGGAACGCCCTACGAGCAGTACTTC.

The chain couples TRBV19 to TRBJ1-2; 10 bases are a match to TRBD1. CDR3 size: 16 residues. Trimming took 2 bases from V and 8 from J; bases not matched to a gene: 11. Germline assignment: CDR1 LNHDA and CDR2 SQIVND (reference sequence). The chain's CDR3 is CASSISGTGAVWGYTF. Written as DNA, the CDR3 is TGTGCCAGTAGTATATCCGGGACAGGGGCCGTTTGGGGCTACACCTTC.